Shown below are 27 T cell receptor beta chains from a single sample sequenced in a study of T-cell memory formation after mild COVID-19. One entry per CDR3 protein results from TCRdb running MiXCR on the 5' RACE reads. Of about 110,000 distinct CDR3 sequences listed, 18% were seen once; the top ten hold less than 6%. Sequencing was done on a sample of PBMCs or a T cell subset sorted from them (not recorded which). These receptors all come from a young man who had mild COVID-19 (a few samples of this study predate the infection). Cell type and time point are not known.

The chain recombines TRBV7-9 with TRBJ1-4; 12 nucleotides match TRBD1. V shed 3 bases and J 8 bases; nucleotides not matched to a gene: 4. The CDR3 has 15 residues. Germline V gene sequence: CDR1 SEHNR, CDR2 FQNEAQ (reference sequence). This CDR3 reads CASSFPGTGGEKLFF. CDR3 in DNA: TGTGCCAGCAGCTTTCCCGGGACAGGGGGCGAAAAACTGTTTTTT.

This clonotype was recorded at least ten times. The CDR3 sequence is CASSLNRNTEAFF. In nucleotides, the CDR3 is TGTGCCAGCAGCTTGAACAGAAACACTGAAGCTTTCTTT. The rearrangement joins TRBV7-2 to TRBJ1-1; unclear D gene. This CDR3 spans 13 amino acids. V dropped 3 bases and J dropped 2 bases, with 7 bases sitting between them. Germline loops: CDR1 SGHTA, CDR2 FQGNSA. The full variable domain, with the rest looked up from reference TRBV7-2 and TRBJ1-1, is GAGVSQSPSNKVTEKGKDVELRCDPISGHTALYWYRQSLGQGLEFLIYFQGNSAPDKSGLPSDRFSAERTGGSVSTLTIQRTQQEDSAVYLCASSLNRNTEAFFGQGTRLTVV.

The chain joins TRBV7-3 to TRBJ1-1, with 7 bases matching TRBD1. V lost 2 bases to trimming and J lost 1 base; unmatched junction nucleotides: 10. Per the germline V gene, CDR1 is SGHTA and CDR2 is FQGTGA. This CDR3 spans 17 amino acids. The CDR3 spells CASSLSARGIGNTEAFF. CDR3 nucleotide sequence: TGTGCCAGCAGCTTATCGGCCAGGGGGATAGGGAACACTGAAGCTTTCTTT.

The rearrangement uses TRBV7-2 and TRBJ2-3, with 8 bases that match TRBD2. Germline CDR1 is SGHTA and CDR2 is FQGNSA. There are 16 residues in the CDR3. J gave up 2 bases and V 5 bases, and 9 bases lay outside the gene matches. CDR3 coding DNA: TGTGCCAGCAGCCTTTTAGCGGGAACTACCACAGATACGCAGTATTTT. It yields the protein CASSLLAGTTTDTQYF.

This clonotype showed up just a few times. The chain uses TRBV20-1 and TRBJ2-3; TRBD1 might be the D (5 bases). Germline V lookup: CDR1 DFQATT, CDR2 SNEGSKA (reference sequence). V was cut by 2 bases and J by 0 bases, with 6 bases left in between. The CDR3 is made up of 13 amino acids. The CDR3 region has the DNA TGCAGTGCTAGACAGGGTAGCACAGATACGCAGTATTTT. Translating it yields CSARQGSTDTQYF.

This clonotype was seen a few times. The chain employs TRBV28 and TRBJ1-2; D is possibly TRBD1 (5 bases). The CDR3 runs 13 residues. V shed 3 bases and J shed 4 bases, with 9 bases lying between them. Germline V lookup: CDR1 MDHEN, CDR2 SYDVKM. In nucleotides, the CDR3 is TGTGCCAGCAGTTTGACGGGGACCTATGGCTACACCTTC. Its translation is CASSLTGTYGYTF.

This sequence joins TRBV12-3 or TRBV12-4 and TRBJ1-5, with D possibly matching TRBD1 (5 bases). This CDR3 has 15 residues. With 2 bases removed from V and 6 bases from J, the gap between germline ends came to 14 bases. The CDR3 loop reads CASSLSGGGLQPQHF. The CDR3 DNA reads TGTGCCAGCAGTTTATCCGGGGGAGGACTTCAGCCCCAGCATTTT.

This clonotype was counted many times. The rearrangement joins TRBV20-1 to TRBJ1-2; D may be TRBD1 (6 bases). Germline CDR1 and CDR2: DFQATT and SNEGSKA (reference sequence). The CDR3 is made up of 12 amino acids. V was cut by 6 bases and J by 4 bases, with 12 bases left in between. This chain's CDR3 is CSARVGAYGYTF. CDR3 nucleotide sequence: TGCAGTGCCAGGGTGGGGGCCTATGGCTACACCTTC.

This chain uses TRBV7-9 with TRBJ2-7; tentative D call: TRBD2 (7 bases). V was cut by 5 bases and J by 0 bases, with 11 bases left in between. Per germline, CDR1 SEHNR and CDR2 FQNEAQ (reference sequence). The CDR3 spans 14 residues. In DNA, the CDR3 is TGTGCCAGCAGCCGGGGGGACACCTCCTACGAGCAGTACTTC. This gives the protein CASSRGDTSYEQYF.

This clonotype was detected a few times. The junction departs from germline at one end; a sequencing error may be responsible. The chain uses TRBV20-1 and TRBJ2-3; D tentatively reads TRBD1 or TRBD2 (6 bases each). The CDR3 sequence is 15 residues long. Looked up from germline, CDR1 is DFQATT and CDR2 is SNEGSKA (reference sequence). The DNA of the CDR3 is TGCAGTGCTGGAGAAGGGGGGCCCCGCACAGATACGCAGTATTTT. It encodes CSAGEGGPRTDTQYF.

There are a few counts of this clonotype. J is TRBJ2-3 and V is TRBV6-5; the match to TRBD2 covers 12 bases. Losses at the gene ends were 1 base for V and 6 bases for J; bases not matched to a gene: 5. The germline V gene encodes CDR1 MNHEY and CDR2 SVGAGI. The CDR3 consists of 16 residues. CDR3: CASSYYGLAGRDTQYF. The CDR3 DNA follows: TGTGCCAGCAGTTACTATGGACTAGCGGGGCGGGATACGCAGTATTTT.

J is TRBJ2-6 and V is TRBV6-4, with 8 nucleotides matching TRBD1. J was trimmed by 2 bases and V by 0 bases; bases with no gene match: 0. Per the germline V gene, CDR1 is MRHNA and CDR2 is SNTAGT. CDR3 length: 16 residues. CDR3: CASSDSTGAGANVLTF. In DNA form, the CDR3 reads TGTGCCAGCAGTGACTCGACAGGGGCTGGGGCCAACGTCCTGACTTTC.

This clonotype was recorded a few times. V and J are TRBV11-2 and TRBJ2-3, with 8 bases aligning to TRBD2. Germline V lookup: CDR1 SGHAT, CDR2 FQNNGV. This CDR3 has 16 amino acids. With 1 base clipped from V and 2 bases from J, the junction kept 5 bases outside the gene matches. The DNA for the CDR3 is TGTGCCAGCAGCTTAGTAGTCGGGGGGGCCACAGATACGCAGTATTTT. Encoded protein: CASSLVVGGATDTQYF.

This clonotype was found a few times. V and J are TRBV20-1 and TRBJ2-1; D remains unclear. Germline V gene lookup returns CDR1 DFQATT and CDR2 SNEGSKA (reference sequence). The CDR3 is made up of 13 amino acids. The V end was cut by 5 bases, the J end by 8 bases, with 16 bases between. The CDR3 sequence: CSAGWTRWDEQFF. The CDR3 DNA follows: TGCAGTGCTGGGTGGACGAGGTGGGATGAGCAGTTCTTC.

V usage is TRBV2 and J usage is TRBJ1-5; D is unresolved. Between the trimmed V and J ends, which lost 4 bases and 5 bases, there was a span of 12 bases. Looked up from germline, CDR1 is SNHLY and CDR2 is FYNNEI. The CDR3 sequence is 14 residues long. This CDR3 is CASSGPSAYQPQHF. DNA for the CDR3: TGTGCCAGCAGTGGCCCCTCCGCGTATCAGCCCCAGCATTTT.

This clonotype was counted between two and nine times. V gene TRBV5-1 combines with J gene TRBJ2-3, with D unresolved. CDR3 length equals 13 residues. Germline V lookup: CDR1 SGHRS, CDR2 YFSETQ. Trimming took 2 bases from V and 6 from J, leaving 10 bases between them. CDR3 residues: CASSLPGRDTQYF. The CDR3 DNA is TGCGCCAGCAGCTTACCCGGCCGGGATACGCAGTATTTT.

In its sample, this clonotype was seen a few times. This chain connects TRBV28 to TRBJ1-6, with no clear D. Trimming stripped 2 bases from V and 6 bases from J, with 8 bases between. The length of the CDR3 is 14 residues. Germline assignment: CDR1 MDHEN and CDR2 SYDVKM. The CDR3 sequence: CASSLGGINSPLHF. CDR3 nucleotide sequence: TGTGCCAGCAGTTTAGGCGGAATTAATTCACCCCTCCACTTT.

This clonotype was seen only a few times. The rearrangement links TRBV28 to TRBJ2-7; no definite D call. V gave up 6 bases and J gave up 2 bases, with 14 bases separating them. This CDR3 has 14 amino acids. CDR1 and CDR2 from the germline V gene are MDHEN and SYDVKM. The CDR3 is CASRPPDSPYEQYV. Written as DNA, the CDR3 is TGTGCCAGCAGACCCCCCGATAGTCCCTACGAGCAGTACGTC.

This clonotype has at least ten counts. This chain uses TRBV6-2 or TRBV6-3 with TRBJ2-2, with TRBD1 identical over 10 bases. This CDR3 has 15 residues. The junction had 4 bases not matched to a gene; V was cut back by 6 bases and J by 3 bases. Germline V gene data show CDR1 as MNHEY and CDR2 as SVGEGT. CDR3: CASSPGQGDTGELFF. CDR3 nucleotide sequence: TGTGCCAGCAGCCCCGGACAGGGGGACACCGGGGAGCTGTTTTTT.

The sample holds many counts of this clonotype. The genes are TRBV9 and TRBJ2-7; 9 bases are shared with TRBD1. V was clipped by 0 bases and J by 4 bases; unmatched bases: 5. Germline-derived CDR1 and CDR2 are SGDLS and YYNGEE. The CDR3 covers 15 residues. The CDR3 protein is CASSVGVTGGYEQYF. CDR3 bases: TGTGCCAGCAGCGTAGGTGTGACAGGGGGTTACGAGCAGTACTTC.

This clonotype was observed a few times. The V and J genes are TRBV20-1 and TRBJ1-2, with D possibly TRBD1 on 5 matching bases. Looked up from germline, CDR1 is DFQATT and CDR2 is SNEGSKA (reference sequence). V lost 1 base to trimming and J lost 1 base, with 16 bases between them. The CDR3 contains 16 residues. CDR3 sequence reads: CSARGGFAGHNYGYTF. In nucleotides, the CDR3 is TGCAGTGCTAGAGGCGGTTTTGCCGGACATAACTATGGCTACACCTTC.

This chain connects TRBV28 to TRBJ1-1; D perhaps matches TRBD1 (6 bases). Per the germline V gene, CDR1 is MDHEN and CDR2 is SYDVKM. This CDR3 is built from 12 residues. The germline V and J ends were trimmed by 3 bases and 7 bases, with 9 bases remaining between them. The CDR3 bases are TGTGCCAGCAGTTTCTCCAGGGGTGAAGCTTTCTTT. Encoded protein: CASSFSRGEAFF.

In this sample, this clonotype turned up a few times. This chain links TRBV28 with TRBJ2-3; 8 bases line up with TRBD2. There are 14 residues in the CDR3. Germline CDR1 MDHEN, CDR2 SYDVKM. The J segment lost 1 base and the V segment lost 7 bases, leaving 4 bases of the junction unmatched. The CDR3 DNA reads TGTGCCAGCACCGGAGCGGGGGGCACAGATACGCAGTATTTT. This encodes CASTGAGGTDTQYF.

Ten or more counts support this clonotype. J is TRBJ2-6 and V is TRBV4-1; D is ambiguous. V gave up 5 bases and J gave up 4 bases, with 6 bases separating them. Germline assignment: CDR1 MGHRA and CDR2 YSYEKL. The CDR3 extends over 13 amino acids. CDR3 region: CASSLIGANVLTF. The CDR3 region has the DNA TGCGCCAGCAGCTTGATCGGGGCCAACGTCCTGACTTTC.

This clonotype was detected ten times or more. The chain employs TRBV5-1 and TRBJ2-1, with D unclear. CDR1 and CDR2 (germline): SGHRS, YFSETQ. With 0 bases removed from V and 5 bases from J, the gap between germline ends came to 9 bases. This CDR3 has 14 residues. CDR3 protein: CASSLEGRHNEQFF. The DNA of the CDR3 is TGCGCCAGCAGCTTGGAGGGTCGGCACAATGAGCAGTTCTTC.

This chain joins TRBV7-2 and TRBJ2-5; tentative D call: TRBD2 (6 bases). Deletions cut 3 bases from V and 4 bases from J, with 12 bases between. Germline CDR1 is SGHTA and CDR2 is FQGNSA. The CDR3 totals 14 residues. The CDR3 DNA reads as TGTGCCAGCAGCTTCACCCGGGGGACAGAGACCCAGTACTTC. Residues: CASSFTRGTETQYF.

The chain links TRBV7-2 to TRBJ1-6, with D perhaps matching TRBD1 (6 bases). The CDR3 runs 15 residues. Germline lookup yields CDR1 SGHTA and CDR2 FQGNSA. Trimming cost V 6 bases and J 0 bases, with 9 bases left between them. The CDR3 DNA reads TGTGCCAGCAGGACAGGTGACTCCTATAATTCACCCCTCCACTTT. Its protein is CASRTGDSYNSPLHF.